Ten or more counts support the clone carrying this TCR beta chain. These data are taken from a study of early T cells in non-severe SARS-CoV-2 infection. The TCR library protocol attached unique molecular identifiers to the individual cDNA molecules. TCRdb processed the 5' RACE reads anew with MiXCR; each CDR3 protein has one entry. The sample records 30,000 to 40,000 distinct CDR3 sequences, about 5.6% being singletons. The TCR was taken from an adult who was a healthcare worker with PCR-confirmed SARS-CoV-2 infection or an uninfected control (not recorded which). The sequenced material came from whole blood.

In nucleotides, the CDR3 is TGTGCCAGCAGCCCGGGACTAGCGAACTCCTACGAGCAGTACTTC. Translated: CASSPGLANSYEQYF. V gene TRBV5-4 combines with J gene TRBJ2-7, with 10 bases that match TRBD2. Germline lookup yields CDR1 SGHNT and CDR2 YYREEE (reference sequence). This CDR3 has 15 amino acids. The V gene end was trimmed by 4 bases and the J gene end by 0 bases; junction bases not matched to a gene: 4. Full variable domain (outside the CDR3, taken from reference TRBV5-4 and TRBJ2-7): ETGVTQSPTHLIKTRGQQVTLRCSSQSGHNTVSWYQQALGQGPQFIFQYYREEENGRGNFPPRFSGLQFPNYSSELNVNALELDDSALYLCASSPGLANSYEQYFGPGTRLTVT.